Detailed here is one TCR beta chain. No antigen is known for it. The protocol was immunoSEQ multiplex PCR, while the TCRdb copy is restricted to in-frame clones and leaves out a portion. The data show approximately 28,000 clones, with over 70% seen just once and 10% held by the top ten. These data come from a study of blood T cell dynamics during melanoma immunotherapy. The overall study: Patients with metastatic melanoma got pembrolizumab or nivolumab-ipilimumab as first-line care. The study, taken as a whole, reports: Whether repertoire-driving clones were melanoma-specific could not be determined.

This sample's time point: week 3, after first cycle of checkpoint inhibitor. Samples come from before therapy and from week 3 after the first blockade cycle. Sequenced here: blood, sampled from a patient treated with checkpoint blockade. The clonotype comes from a human donor with melanoma.

CDR3 residues: CASSLDSGTNSPLHF. The CDR3 DNA reads TGTGCCAGCAGCTTGGATTCAGGTACCAATTCACCCCTCCACTTT. V usage is TRBV5-4 and J usage is TRBJ1-6; D gene ambiguous. From germline, CDR1 is SGHNT and CDR2 YYREEE (reference sequence). CDR3 size: 15 residues. V was clipped by 0 bases and J by 7 bases, with 11 bases between them.